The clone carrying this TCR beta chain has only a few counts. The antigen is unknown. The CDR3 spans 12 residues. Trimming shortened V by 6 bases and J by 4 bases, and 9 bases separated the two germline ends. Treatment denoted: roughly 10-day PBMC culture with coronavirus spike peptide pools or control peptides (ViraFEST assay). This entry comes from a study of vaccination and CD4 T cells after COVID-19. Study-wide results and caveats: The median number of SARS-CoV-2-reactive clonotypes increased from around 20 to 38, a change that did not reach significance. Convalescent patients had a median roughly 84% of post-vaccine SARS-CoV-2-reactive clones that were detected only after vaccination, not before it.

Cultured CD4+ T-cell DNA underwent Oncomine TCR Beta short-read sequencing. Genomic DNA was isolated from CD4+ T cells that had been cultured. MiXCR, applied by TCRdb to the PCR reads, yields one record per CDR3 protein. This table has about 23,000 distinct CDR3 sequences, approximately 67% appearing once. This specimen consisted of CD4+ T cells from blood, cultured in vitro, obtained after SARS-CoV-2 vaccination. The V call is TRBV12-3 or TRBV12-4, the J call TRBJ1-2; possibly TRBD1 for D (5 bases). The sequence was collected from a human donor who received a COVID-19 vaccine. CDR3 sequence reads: CASSHDSYGYTF. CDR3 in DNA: TGTGCCAGCAGCCACGACAGCTATGGCTACACCTTC.